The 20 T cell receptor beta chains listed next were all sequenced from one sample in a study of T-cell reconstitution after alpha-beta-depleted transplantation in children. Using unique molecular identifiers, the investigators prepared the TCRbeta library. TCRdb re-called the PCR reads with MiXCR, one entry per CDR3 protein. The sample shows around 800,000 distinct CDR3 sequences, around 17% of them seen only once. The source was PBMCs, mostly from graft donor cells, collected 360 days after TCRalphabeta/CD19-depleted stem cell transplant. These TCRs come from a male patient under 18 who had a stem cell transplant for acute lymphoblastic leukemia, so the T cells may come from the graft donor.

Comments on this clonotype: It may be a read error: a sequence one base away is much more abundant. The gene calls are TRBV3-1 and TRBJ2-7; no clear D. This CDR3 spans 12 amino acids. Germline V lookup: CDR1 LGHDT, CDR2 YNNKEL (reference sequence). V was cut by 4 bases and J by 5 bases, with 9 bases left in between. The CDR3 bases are TGTGCCAGCAGCCTGGGAAGGCACGAGCAGTACTTC. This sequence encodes CASSLGRHEQYF.

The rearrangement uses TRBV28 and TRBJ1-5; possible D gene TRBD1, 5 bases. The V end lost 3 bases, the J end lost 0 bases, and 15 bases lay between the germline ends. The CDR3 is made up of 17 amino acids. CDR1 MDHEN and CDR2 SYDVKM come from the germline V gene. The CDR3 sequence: CASSFIGQGDSNQPQHF. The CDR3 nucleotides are TGTGCCAGCAGTTTTATAGGGCAGGGTGATAGCAATCAGCCCCAGCATTTT.

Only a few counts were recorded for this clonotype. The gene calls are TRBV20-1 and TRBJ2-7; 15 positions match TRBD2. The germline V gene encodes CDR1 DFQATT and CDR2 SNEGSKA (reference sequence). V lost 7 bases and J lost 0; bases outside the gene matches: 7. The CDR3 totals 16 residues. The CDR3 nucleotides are TGCAGTGGGACTAGCGGGAGGGCTATGAGCTCCTACGAGCAGTACTTC. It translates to CSGTSGRAMSSYEQYF.

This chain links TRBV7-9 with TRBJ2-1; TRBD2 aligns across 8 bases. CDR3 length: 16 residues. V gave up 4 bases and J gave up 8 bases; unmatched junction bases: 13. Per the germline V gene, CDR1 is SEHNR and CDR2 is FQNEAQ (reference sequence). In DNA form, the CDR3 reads TGTGCCAGCAGCTCATCGCTGGGCGGGAGGATCTATGAGCAGTTCTTC. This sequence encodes CASSSSLGGRIYEQFF.

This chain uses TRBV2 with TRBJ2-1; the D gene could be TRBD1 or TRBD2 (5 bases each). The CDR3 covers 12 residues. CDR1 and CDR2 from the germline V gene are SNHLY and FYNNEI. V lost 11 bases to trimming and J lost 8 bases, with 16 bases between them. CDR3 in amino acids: CASRDPLDEQFF. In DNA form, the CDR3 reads TGTGCCTCCCGGGACCCGCTAGATGAGCAGTTCTTC.

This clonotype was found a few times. This CDR3 is CSARDSPQGSYEQYF. CDR3 DNA sequence: TGCAGTGCTAGGGACTCCCCTCAGGGCTCCTACGAGCAGTACTTC. The chain links TRBV20-1 to TRBJ2-7; D may match TRBD1 or TRBD2 (5 bases each). CDR3 length: 15 amino acids. CDR1 and CDR2 from the germline V gene are DFQATT and SNEGSKA (reference sequence). V lost 3 bases and J 0 bases, leaving 15 bases between the germline ends.

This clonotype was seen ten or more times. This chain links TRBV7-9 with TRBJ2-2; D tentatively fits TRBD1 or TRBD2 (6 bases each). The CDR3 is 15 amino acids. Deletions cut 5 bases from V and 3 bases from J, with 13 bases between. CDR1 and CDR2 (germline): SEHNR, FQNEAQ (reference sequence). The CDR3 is CASSSQGTYTGELFF. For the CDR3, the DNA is TGTGCCAGCAGCAGTCAGGGGACTTACACCGGGGAGCTGTTTTTT.

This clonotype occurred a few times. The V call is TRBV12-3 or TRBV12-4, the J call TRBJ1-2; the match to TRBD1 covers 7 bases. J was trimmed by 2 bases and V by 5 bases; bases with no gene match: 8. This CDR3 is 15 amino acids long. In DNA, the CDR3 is TGTGCCAGCAGTCCAACAGGGGTTCCGAACTATGGCTACACCTTC. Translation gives CASSPTGVPNYGYTF.

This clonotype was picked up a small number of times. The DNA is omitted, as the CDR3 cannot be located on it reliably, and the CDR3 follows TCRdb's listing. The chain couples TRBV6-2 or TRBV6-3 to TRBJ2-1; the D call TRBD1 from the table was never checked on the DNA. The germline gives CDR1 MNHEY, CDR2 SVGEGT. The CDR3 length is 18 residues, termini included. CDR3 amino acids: CASSYGFGTGARSLREFF.

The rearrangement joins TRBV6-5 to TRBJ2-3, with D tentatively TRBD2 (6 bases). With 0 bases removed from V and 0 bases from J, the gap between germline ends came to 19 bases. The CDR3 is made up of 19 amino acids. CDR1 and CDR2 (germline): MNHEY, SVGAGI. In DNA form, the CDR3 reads TGTGCCAGCAGTTACTCTGCCCAGAGGTTAGCGGCGAGCACAGATACGCAGTATTTT. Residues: CASSYSAQRLAASTDTQYF.

The CDR3 coding sequence is TGTGCCAGCAGCCAACCCGGGACAAAGCACCAAGAGACCCAGTACTTC. It is translated as CASSQPGTKHQETQYF. V is TRBV4-2 and J is TRBJ2-5; D perhaps matches TRBD1 (6 bases). Deletions cut 2 bases from V and 0 bases from J, with 13 bases between. Per the germline V gene, CDR1 is LGHNA and CDR2 is YNFKEQ. The CDR3 runs to 16 residues.

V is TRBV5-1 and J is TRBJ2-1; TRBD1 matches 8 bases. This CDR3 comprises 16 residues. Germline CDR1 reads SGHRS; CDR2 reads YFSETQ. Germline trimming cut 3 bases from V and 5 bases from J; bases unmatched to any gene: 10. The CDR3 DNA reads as TGCGCCAGCAGCTCCGTTTACAGGGGGTTCAACAATGAGCAGTTCTTC. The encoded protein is CASSSVYRGFNNEQFF.

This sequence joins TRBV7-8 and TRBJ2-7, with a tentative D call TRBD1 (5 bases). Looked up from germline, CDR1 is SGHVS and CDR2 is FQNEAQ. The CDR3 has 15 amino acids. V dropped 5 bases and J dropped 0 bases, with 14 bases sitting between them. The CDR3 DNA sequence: TGTGCCAGCAGCCCCTCCCCCAGGGTCTCCTACGAGCAGTACTTC. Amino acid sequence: CASSPSPRVSYEQYF.

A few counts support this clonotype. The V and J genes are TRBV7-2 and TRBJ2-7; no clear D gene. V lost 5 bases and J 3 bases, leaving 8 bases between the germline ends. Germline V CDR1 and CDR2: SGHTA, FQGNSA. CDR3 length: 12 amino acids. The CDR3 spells CASSVQVYEQYF. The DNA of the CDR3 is TGTGCCAGCAGCGTTCAAGTCTACGAGCAGTACTTC.

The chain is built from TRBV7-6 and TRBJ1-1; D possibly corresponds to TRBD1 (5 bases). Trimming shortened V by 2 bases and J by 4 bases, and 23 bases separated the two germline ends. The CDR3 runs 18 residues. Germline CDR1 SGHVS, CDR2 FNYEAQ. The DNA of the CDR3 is TGTGCCAGCAGCTTATGGGCCAATTCATGGGGCAGGGCCACTGAAGCTTTCTTT. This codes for CASSLWANSWGRATEAFF.

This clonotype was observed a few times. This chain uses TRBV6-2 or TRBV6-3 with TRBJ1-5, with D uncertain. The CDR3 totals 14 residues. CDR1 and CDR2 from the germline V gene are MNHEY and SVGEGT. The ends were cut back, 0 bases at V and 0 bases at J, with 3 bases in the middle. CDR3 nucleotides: TGTGCCAGCAGTTACTCGTATAGCAATCAGCCCCAGCATTTT. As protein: CASSYSYSNQPQHF.

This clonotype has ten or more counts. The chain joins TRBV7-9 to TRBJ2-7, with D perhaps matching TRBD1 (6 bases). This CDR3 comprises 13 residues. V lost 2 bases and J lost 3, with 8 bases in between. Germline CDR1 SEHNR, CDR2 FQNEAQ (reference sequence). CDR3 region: CASSLRDNYEQYF. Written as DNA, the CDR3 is TGTGCCAGCAGCTTAAGGGACAACTACGAGCAGTACTTC.

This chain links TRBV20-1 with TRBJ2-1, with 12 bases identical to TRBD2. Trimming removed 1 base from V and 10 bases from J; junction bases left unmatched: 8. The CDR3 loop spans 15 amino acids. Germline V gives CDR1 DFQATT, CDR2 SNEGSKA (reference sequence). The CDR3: CSARVLLAGGHEQFF. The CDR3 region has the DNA TGCAGTGCTAGAGTTTTACTAGCGGGAGGTCACGAGCAGTTCTTC.

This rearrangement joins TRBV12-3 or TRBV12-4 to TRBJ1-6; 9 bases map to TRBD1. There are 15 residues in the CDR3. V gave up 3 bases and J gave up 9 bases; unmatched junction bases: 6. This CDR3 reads CASSLGQGLASPLHF. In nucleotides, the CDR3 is TGTGCCAGCAGTTTGGGACAGGGTTTGGCTTCACCCCTCCACTTT.

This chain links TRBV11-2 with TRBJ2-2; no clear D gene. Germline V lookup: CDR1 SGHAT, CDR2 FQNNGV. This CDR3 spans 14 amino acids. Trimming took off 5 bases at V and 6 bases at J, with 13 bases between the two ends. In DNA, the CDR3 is TGTGCCAGCAGCCCTGCACGGGTGCCCGGGGAGCTGTTTTTT. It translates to CASSPARVPGELFF.